This T cell receptor beta chain was observed in a study of response to subunit inactivated influenza vaccine. TCRdb analysed the RT-PCR reads with MiXCR anew, one entry per CDR3 protein. There are some 600,000 distinct CDR3 sequences in the sample; 14% occur only once, and approximately 7.6% lies in the top ten. Trimming shortened V by 4 bases and J by 1 base, and 17 bases separated the two germline ends. Germline CDR1 and CDR2: SGHAT and FQDESV (reference sequence). This CDR3 has 18 amino acids. V usage is TRBV11-1 and J usage is TRBJ2-6; D is possibly TRBD2 (5 bases). This material consisted of PBMCs from blood, taken 14 to 15 days before vaccination. The sequence was obtained from a man in his fifties who received an inactivated influenza vaccine. CDR3 region: CASSYSGRGSSGANVLTF. CDR3 DNA sequence: TGTGCCAGCAGCTACAGTGGCCGGGGTTCTTCTGGGGCCAACGTCCTGACTTTC.